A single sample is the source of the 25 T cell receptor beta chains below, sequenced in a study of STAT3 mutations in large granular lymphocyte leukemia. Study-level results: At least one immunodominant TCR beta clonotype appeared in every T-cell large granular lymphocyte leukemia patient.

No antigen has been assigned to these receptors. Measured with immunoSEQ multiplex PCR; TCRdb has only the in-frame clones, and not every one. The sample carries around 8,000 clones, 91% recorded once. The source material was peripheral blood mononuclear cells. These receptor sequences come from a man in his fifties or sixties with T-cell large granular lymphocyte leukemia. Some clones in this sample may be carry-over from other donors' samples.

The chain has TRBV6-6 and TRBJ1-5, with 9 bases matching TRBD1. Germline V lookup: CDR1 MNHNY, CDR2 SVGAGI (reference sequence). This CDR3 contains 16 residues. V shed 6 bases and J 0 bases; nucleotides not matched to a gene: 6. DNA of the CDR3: TGTGCCAGCAGCCACAGGGGGCCTTATAGCAATCAGCCCCAGCATTTT. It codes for CASSHRGPYSNQPQHF.

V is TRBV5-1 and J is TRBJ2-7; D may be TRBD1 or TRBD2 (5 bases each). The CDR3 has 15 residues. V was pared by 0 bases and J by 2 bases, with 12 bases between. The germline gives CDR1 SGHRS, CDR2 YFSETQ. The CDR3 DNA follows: TGCGCCAGCAGCTTGGGCGGACTGGGGGCCTACGAGCAGTACTTC. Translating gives CASSLGGLGAYEQYF.

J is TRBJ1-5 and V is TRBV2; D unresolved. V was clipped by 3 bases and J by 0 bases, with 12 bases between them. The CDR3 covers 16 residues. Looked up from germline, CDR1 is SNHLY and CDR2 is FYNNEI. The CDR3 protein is CASSDSGLYSNQPQHF. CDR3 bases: TGTGCCAGCAGTGATAGTGGCCTATATAGCAATCAGCCCCAGCATTTT.

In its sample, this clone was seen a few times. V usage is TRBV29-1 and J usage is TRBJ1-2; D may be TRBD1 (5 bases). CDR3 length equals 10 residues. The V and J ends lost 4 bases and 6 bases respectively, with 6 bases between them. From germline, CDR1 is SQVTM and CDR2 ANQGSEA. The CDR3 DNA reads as TGCAGCGTTGGGGGGGATGGCTACACCTTC. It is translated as CSVGGDGYTF.

The CDR3 here is CAWTRQDRDSYEQYF. The CDR3 DNA is TGTGCCTGGACAAGGCAGGACAGGGACTCCTACGAGCAGTACTTC. The chain employs TRBV30 and TRBJ2-7, with 8 bases lining up with TRBD1. The junction had 8 bases not matched to a gene; V was cut back by 4 bases and J by 0 bases. CDR3 size: 15 residues. Germline assignment: CDR1 GTSNPN and CDR2 SVGIG (reference sequence).

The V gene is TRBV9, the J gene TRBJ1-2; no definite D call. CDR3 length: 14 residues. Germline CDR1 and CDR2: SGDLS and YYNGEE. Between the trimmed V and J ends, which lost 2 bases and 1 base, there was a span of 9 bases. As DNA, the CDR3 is TGTGCCAGCAGCGTGTCCAGTGGTAACTATGGCTACACCTTC. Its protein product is CASSVSSGNYGYTF.

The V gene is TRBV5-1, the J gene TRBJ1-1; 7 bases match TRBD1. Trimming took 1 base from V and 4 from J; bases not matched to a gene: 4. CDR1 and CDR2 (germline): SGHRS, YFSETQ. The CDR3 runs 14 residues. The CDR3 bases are TGCGCCAGCAGCTTGACAGGGGAGAGCACTGAAGCTTTCTTT. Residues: CASSLTGESTEAFF.

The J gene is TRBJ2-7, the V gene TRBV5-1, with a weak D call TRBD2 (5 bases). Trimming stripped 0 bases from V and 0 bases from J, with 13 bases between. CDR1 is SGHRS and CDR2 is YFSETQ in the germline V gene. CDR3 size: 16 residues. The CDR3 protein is CASSLGTSGISYEQYF. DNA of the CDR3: TGCGCCAGCAGCTTGGGCACCTCCGGGATCTCCTACGAGCAGTACTTC.

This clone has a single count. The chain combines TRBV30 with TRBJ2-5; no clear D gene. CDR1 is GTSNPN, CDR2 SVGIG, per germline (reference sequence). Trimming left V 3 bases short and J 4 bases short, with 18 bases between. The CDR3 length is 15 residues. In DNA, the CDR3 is TGTGCCTGGAGCGCCTCCGGGTTTCGGTCAGAGACCCAGTACTTC. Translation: CAWSASGFRSETQYF.

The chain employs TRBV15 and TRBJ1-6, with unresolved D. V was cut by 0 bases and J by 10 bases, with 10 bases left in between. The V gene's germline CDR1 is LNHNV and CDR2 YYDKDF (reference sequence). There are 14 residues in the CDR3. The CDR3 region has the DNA TGTGCCACCAGCAGAGATCCTGAGAGCTCACCCCTCCACTTT. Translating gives CATSRDPESSPLHF.

The CDR3 sequence: CASSYERESSYEQYF. CDR3 nucleotides: TGTGCCAGCAGTTACGAGCGGGAGAGCTCCTACGAGCAGTACTTC. The rearrangement uses TRBV6-5 and TRBJ2-7; 8 positions agree with TRBD2. Unmatched junction bases numbered 3, after V lost 2 bases and J lost 0 bases. Germline V CDR1 and CDR2: MNHEY, SVGAGI. The CDR3 runs to 15 residues.

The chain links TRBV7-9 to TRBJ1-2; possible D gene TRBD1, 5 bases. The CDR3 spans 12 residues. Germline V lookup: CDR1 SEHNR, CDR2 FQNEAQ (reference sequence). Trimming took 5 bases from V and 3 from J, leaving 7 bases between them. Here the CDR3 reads CASSQGHYGYTF. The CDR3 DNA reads TGTGCCAGCAGCCAGGGCCACTATGGCTACACCTTC.

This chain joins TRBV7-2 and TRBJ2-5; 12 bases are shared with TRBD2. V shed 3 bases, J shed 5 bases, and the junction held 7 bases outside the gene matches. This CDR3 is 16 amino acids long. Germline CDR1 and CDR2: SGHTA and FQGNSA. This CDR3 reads CASSFLAGGPGETQYF. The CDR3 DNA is TGTGCCAGCAGCTTTCTAGCGGGAGGGCCGGGGGAGACCCAGTACTTC. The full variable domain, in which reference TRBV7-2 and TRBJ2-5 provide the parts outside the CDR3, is GAGVSQSPSNKVTEKGKDVELRCDPISGHTALYWYRQSLGQGLEFLIYFQGNSAPDKSGLPSDRFSAERTGGSVSTLTIQRTQQEDSAVYLCASSFLAGGPGETQYFGPGTRLLVL.

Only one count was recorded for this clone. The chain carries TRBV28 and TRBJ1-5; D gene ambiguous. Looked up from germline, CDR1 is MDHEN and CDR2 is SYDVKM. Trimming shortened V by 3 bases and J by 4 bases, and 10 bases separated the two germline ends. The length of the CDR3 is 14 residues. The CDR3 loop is CASSFEQRNQPQHF. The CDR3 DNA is TGTGCCAGCAGTTTTGAGCAGCGTAATCAGCCCCAGCATTTT.

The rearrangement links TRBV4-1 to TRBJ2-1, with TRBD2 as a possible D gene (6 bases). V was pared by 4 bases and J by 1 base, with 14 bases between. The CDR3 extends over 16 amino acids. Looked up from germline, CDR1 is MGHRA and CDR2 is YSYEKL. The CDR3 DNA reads TGCGCCAGCAGCCCTACTTGGCGGGAATCCTACAATGAGCAGTTCTTC. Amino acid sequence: CASSPTWRESYNEQFF.

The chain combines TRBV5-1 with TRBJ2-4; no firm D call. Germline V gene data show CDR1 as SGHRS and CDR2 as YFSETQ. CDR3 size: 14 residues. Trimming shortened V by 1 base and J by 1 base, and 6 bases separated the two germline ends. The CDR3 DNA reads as TGCGCCAGCAGCTTGCAAGGTGCCAAAAACATTCAGTACTTC. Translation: CASSLQGAKNIQYF.

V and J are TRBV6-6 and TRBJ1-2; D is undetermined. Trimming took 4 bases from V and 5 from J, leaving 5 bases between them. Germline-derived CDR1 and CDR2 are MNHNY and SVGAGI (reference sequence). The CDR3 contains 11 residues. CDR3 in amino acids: CASSSEYGYTF. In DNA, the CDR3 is TGTGCCAGCAGTTCCGAGTATGGCTACACCTTC.

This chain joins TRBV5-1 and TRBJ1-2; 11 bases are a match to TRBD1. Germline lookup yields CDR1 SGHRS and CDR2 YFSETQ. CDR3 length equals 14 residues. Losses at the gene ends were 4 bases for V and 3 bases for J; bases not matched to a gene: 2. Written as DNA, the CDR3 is TGCGCCAGCAGCAAGGGACAGGGGGACTATGGCTACACCTTC. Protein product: CASSKGQGDYGYTF.

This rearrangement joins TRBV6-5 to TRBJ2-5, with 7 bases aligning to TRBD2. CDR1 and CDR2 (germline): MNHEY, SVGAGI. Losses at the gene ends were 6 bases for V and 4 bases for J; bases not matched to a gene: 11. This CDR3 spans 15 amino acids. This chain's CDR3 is CASRAGGSHSETQYF. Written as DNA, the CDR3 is TGTGCCAGCAGGGCGGGCGGGAGTCACTCAGAGACCCAGTACTTC.

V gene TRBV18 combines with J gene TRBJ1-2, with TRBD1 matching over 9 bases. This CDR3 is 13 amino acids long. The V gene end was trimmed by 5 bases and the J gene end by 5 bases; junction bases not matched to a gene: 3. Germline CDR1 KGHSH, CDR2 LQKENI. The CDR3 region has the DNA TGTGCCAGCTCATCCGGACAGGGGTATGGCTACACCTTC. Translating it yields CASSSGQGYGYTF.

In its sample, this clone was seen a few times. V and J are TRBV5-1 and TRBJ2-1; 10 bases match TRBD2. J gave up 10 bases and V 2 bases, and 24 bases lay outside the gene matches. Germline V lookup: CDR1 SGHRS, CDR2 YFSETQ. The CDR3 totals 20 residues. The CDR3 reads CASSFEWRGPRTSGLREQFF. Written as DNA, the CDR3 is TGCGCCAGCAGCTTCGAGTGGAGGGGCCCCAGGACTAGCGGCTTACGGGAGCAGTTCTTC.

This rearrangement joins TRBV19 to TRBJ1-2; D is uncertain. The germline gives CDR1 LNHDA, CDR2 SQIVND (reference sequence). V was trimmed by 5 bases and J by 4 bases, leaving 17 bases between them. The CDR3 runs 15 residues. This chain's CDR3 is CASSPRAEQSYGYTF. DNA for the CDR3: TGTGCCAGTAGTCCCCGGGCAGAGCAATCCTATGGCTACACCTTC.

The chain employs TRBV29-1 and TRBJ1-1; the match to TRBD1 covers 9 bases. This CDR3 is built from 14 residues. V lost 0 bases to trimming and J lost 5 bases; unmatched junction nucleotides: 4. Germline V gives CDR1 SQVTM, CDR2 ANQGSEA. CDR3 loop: CSVEEQGAGTEAFF. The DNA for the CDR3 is TGCAGCGTTGAAGAACAGGGGGCAGGAACTGAAGCTTTCTTT.

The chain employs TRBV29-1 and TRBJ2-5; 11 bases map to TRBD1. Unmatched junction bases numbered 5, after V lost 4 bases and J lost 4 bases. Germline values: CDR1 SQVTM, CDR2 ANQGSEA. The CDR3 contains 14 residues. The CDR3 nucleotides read TGCAGCGTTGTGGGGACAGGGGGTGGAGAGACCCAGTACTTC. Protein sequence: CSVVGTGGGETQYF.

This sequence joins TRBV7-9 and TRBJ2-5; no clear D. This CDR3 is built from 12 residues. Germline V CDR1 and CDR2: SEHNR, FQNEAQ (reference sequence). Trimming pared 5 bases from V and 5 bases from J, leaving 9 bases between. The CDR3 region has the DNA TGTGCCAGCAGCCACGCCCCCGAGACCCAGTACTTC. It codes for CASSHAPETQYF. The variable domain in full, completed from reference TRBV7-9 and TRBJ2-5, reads DTGVSQNPRHKITKRGQNVTFRCDPISEHNRLYWYRQTLGQGPEFLTYFQNEAQLEKSRLLSDRFSAERPKGSFSTLEIQRTEQGDSAMYLCASSHAPETQYFGPGTRLLVL.